The 29 T cell receptor beta chains below were found in one sample sequenced in a study of T cell repertoires in cytomegalovirus infection. No cognate antigen is known for these TCRs. One entry per CDR3 protein results from TCRdb running MiXCR on the reads. In the table there are 570,000 or so distinct CDR3 sequences, almost 40% of which are singletons. The sample in question was cultured PBMCs, obtained from culture after CMV antigen stimulation. The receptors here all came from a human donor in good health (CMV status not recorded). Some clones in this sample may be carry-over from other donors' samples.

This sequence joins TRBV7-2 and TRBJ2-7; D remains ambiguous. Trimming took 6 bases from V and 2 from J, leaving 11 bases between them. Germline V gene lookup returns CDR1 SGHTA and CDR2 FQGNSA. The CDR3 sequence is 13 residues long. CDR3: CASSLQTTYEQYF. The CDR3 bases are TGTGCCAGCAGTCTGCAGACAACCTACGAGCAGTACTTC.

This clonotype was counted between two and nine times. The chain is built from TRBV7-2 and TRBJ2-2; D is ambiguous. With 5 bases removed from V and 6 bases from J, the gap between germline ends came to 10 bases. Germline assignment: CDR1 SGHTA and CDR2 FQGNSA. This CDR3 region has 13 residues. The CDR3 bases are TGTGCCAGCAGCCCCTCCCAGGCCGGGGAGCTGTTTTTT. Translated, it gives CASSPSQAGELFF.

V usage is TRBV19 and J usage is TRBJ2-1, with 10 bases fitting TRBD1. Germline V CDR1 and CDR2: LNHDA, SQIVND (reference sequence). This CDR3 has 17 residues. Unmatched junction bases numbered 14, after V lost 5 bases and J lost 7 bases. This CDR3 reads CASSQRPGQGIRNEQFF. The CDR3 region has the DNA TGTGCCAGTAGTCAAAGGCCGGGACAGGGGATAAGAAATGAGCAGTTCTTC.

This clonotype was observed a single time. This chain connects TRBV28 to TRBJ2-3; weak D call: TRBD1 (6 bases). Germline V CDR1 and CDR2: MDHEN, SYDVKM. This CDR3 region has 16 residues. Trimming left V 11 bases short and J 1 base short, with 22 bases between. As DNA, the CDR3 is TGTGCCGCGGCCCTGACAGGAGATTTTGGCACAGATACGCAGTATTTT. Protein: CAAALTGDFGTDTQYF.

The chain employs TRBV7-2 and TRBJ2-5; 10 bases are shared with TRBD2. This CDR3 has 15 residues. V lost 8 bases to trimming and J lost 3 bases; unmatched junction nucleotides: 9. CDR1 and CDR2 (germline): SGHTA, FQGNSA. The CDR3 reads CASLRAGGEEETQYF. CDR3 in DNA: TGTGCCAGCTTGCGAGCGGGGGGGGAGGAAGAGACCCAGTACTTC.

This clonotype was seen repeatedly, ten times or more. The V call is TRBV7-2, the J call TRBJ2-7; tentative D call: TRBD2 (5 bases). Germline assignment: CDR1 SGHTA and CDR2 FQGNSA. This CDR3 region has 14 residues. Trimming cost V 1 base and J 4 bases, with 11 bases left between them. In DNA, the CDR3 is TGTGCCAGCAGCTTAGATGGCCCGGGGTACGAGCAGTACTTC. Amino acid sequence: CASSLDGPGYEQYF.

This clonotype was seen a few times. The chain employs TRBV7-9 and TRBJ1-1, with no clear D. CDR1 SEHNR and CDR2 FQNEAQ come from the germline V gene (reference sequence). CDR3 length: 13 amino acids. V lost 4 bases and J 3 bases, leaving 9 bases between the germline ends. This CDR3 is CASSYSPDTEAFF. In DNA form, the CDR3 reads TGTGCCAGCAGCTATAGTCCGGACACTGAAGCTTTCTTT.

In its sample, this clonotype was seen a few times. CDR3 coding DNA: TGCGCCAGCAGCGCCCGACTAGCGGGCGACACAGATACGCAGTATTTT. Residues: CASSARLAGDTDTQYF. This chain links TRBV5-1 with TRBJ2-3, with 10 bases matching TRBD2. Trimming at V came to 4 bases and at J to 2 bases, leaving 7 bases not matched to a gene. Per germline, CDR1 SGHRS and CDR2 YFSETQ. The CDR3 has 16 residues. Looking up the rest from reference TRBV5-1 and TRBJ2-3 gives the full variable domain: KAGVTQTPRYLIKTRGQQVTLSCSPISGHRSVSWYQQTPGQGLQFLFEYFSETQRNKGNFPGRFSGRQFSNSRSEMNVSTLELGDSALYLCASSARLAGDTDTQYFGPGTRLTVL.

This chain links TRBV27 with TRBJ2-3, with TRBD1 matching 9 bases. CDR3 length: 15 amino acids. Unmatched junction bases numbered 6, after V lost 6 bases and J lost 2 bases. Germline CDR1 is MNHEY and CDR2 is SMNVEV (reference sequence). Written as DNA, the CDR3 is TGTGCCAGCAGCTACAGGGGGCGAGCCACAGATACGCAGTATTTT. Translation gives CASSYRGRATDTQYF.

V gene TRBV28 combines with J gene TRBJ2-5; 7 bases fit TRBD2. The V gene's germline CDR1 is MDHEN and CDR2 SYDVKM. The length of the CDR3 is 13 residues. Unmatched junction bases numbered 6, after V lost 11 bases and J lost 0 bases. CDR3 bases: TGTGCCCACACCGGGGGGAACCAAGAGACCCAGTACTTC. Protein sequence: CAHTGGNQETQYF.

This clonotype was recorded a few times. The rearrangement links TRBV4-1 to TRBJ2-3; 9 bases are a match to TRBD2. Germline V gives CDR1 MGHRA, CDR2 YSYEKL. V lost 0 bases and J lost 11; bases outside the gene matches: 9. CDR3 length: 15 amino acids. CDR3 region: CASSQERGGTGGQYF. The DNA of the CDR3 is TGCGCCAGCAGCCAAGAGCGGGGGGGGACCGGAGGGCAGTATTTT.

V gene TRBV4-1 combines with J gene TRBJ2-1; 14 bases match TRBD2. The V and J ends lost 4 bases and 0 bases, in that order; junction bases with no gene match: 5. The CDR3 covers 18 residues. Germline loops: CDR1 MGHRA, CDR2 YSYEKL. The CDR3 here is CASSLRTSGRSSYNEQFF. CDR3 nucleotide sequence: TGCGCCAGCAGCCTTCGGACTAGCGGGAGGAGCTCCTACAATGAGCAGTTCTTC.

This clonotype was recorded a few times. V and J are TRBV20-1 and TRBJ2-3; 8 bases map to TRBD2. The V gene end was trimmed by 6 bases and the J gene end by 5 bases; junction bases not matched to a gene: 13. CDR3 length equals 15 residues. The germline V gene has CDR1 DFQATT and CDR2 SNEGSKA (reference sequence). The CDR3 DNA follows: TGCAGTGCAACCTCCCGGGGGGGAGTCCTAGATACGCAGTATTTT. Amino acids: CSATSRGGVLDTQYF.

The chain joins TRBV6-6 to TRBJ1-2; a possible D gene is TRBD1 (6 bases). CDR3 length: 15 amino acids. From germline, CDR1 is MNHNY and CDR2 SVGAGI (reference sequence). Trimming removed 6 bases at V and 0 bases at J, with 14 bases between. CDR3 bases: TGTGCCAGCAGGTCCCCGGGACAAGCTAACTATGGCTACACCTTC. It encodes CASRSPGQANYGYTF.

This chain joins TRBV20-1 and TRBJ2-1, with TRBD2 identical over 10 bases. This CDR3 comprises 16 residues. CDR1 is DFQATT, CDR2 SNEGSKA, per germline (reference sequence). The trim removed 0 bases at V and 5 bases at J, leaving 7 bases unmatched. The CDR3 protein is CSARDPGGTSDNEQFF. CDR3 sequence (DNA): TGCAGTGCTAGAGATCCGGGGGGGACTAGCGACAATGAGCAGTTCTTC.

The rearrangement links TRBV20-1 to TRBJ2-7; 10 nucleotides match TRBD2. Germline trimming cut 3 bases from V and 3 bases from J; bases unmatched to any gene: 17. CDR1 and CDR2 from the germline V gene are DFQATT and SNEGSKA (reference sequence). The CDR3 is made up of 18 amino acids. CDR3 in amino acids: CSASSLAGRGPVGYEQYF. In nucleotides, the CDR3 is TGCAGTGCTAGTTCACTAGCGGGGCGGGGGCCGGTTGGCTACGAGCAGTACTTC.

This clonotype was seen a few times. The chain employs TRBV11-3 and TRBJ1-5; TRBD1 aligns across 10 bases. Trimming removed 5 bases from V and 5 bases from J; junction bases left unmatched: 12. The germline CDR1 and CDR2 sequences are SGHNT and YENEEA. There are 17 residues in the CDR3. CDR3 residues: CASSLYRDRGLDQPQHF. The CDR3, as DNA: TGTGCCAGCAGCCTTTACCGGGACAGGGGACTCGATCAGCCCCAGCATTTT. Full variable domain (rest looked up from reference TRBV11-3 and TRBJ1-5): EAGVVQSPRYKIIEKKQPVAFWCNPISGHNTLYWYLQNLGQGPELLIRYENEEAVDDSQLPKDRFSAERLKGVDSTLKIQPAELGDSAVYLCASSLYRDRGLDQPQHFGDGTRLSIL.

In this sample, this clonotype turned up a few times. The junction departs from the called germline gene at one end, perhaps through a read error. The chain carries TRBV7-9 and TRBJ2-3, with 8 positions matching TRBD1. CDR1 is SEHNR and CDR2 is FQNEAQ in the germline V gene (reference sequence). This CDR3 comprises 13 residues. The CDR3 is CAGRQGSTDTQYF. CDR3 DNA: TGTGCCGGCAGACAGGGGAGCACAGATACGCAGTATTTT. Full variable domain (remainder filled in from reference TRBV7-9 and TRBJ2-3): DTGVSQNPRHKITKRGQNVTFRCDPISEHNRLYWYRQTLGQGPEFLTYFQNEAQLEKSRLLSDRFSAERPKGSFSTLEIQRTEQGDSAMYLCAGRQGSTDTQYFGPGTRLTVL.

This clonotype was observed at least ten times. This rearrangement joins TRBV7-2 to TRBJ2-7, with 8 bases fitting TRBD2. Looked up from germline, CDR1 is SGHTA and CDR2 is FQGNSA. This CDR3 has 14 amino acids. J was trimmed by 4 bases and V by 3 bases; bases with no gene match: 5. Written as DNA, the CDR3 is TGTGCCAGCAGCTTCTCGGGAGGGCCGTACGAGCAGTACTTC. As protein: CASSFSGGPYEQYF.

The rearrangement joins TRBV4-1 to TRBJ2-7; 10 bases align to TRBD2. The V gene's germline CDR1 is MGHRA and CDR2 YSYEKL. The CDR3 has 15 residues. With 4 bases clipped from V and 3 bases from J, the junction kept 6 bases outside the gene matches. The CDR3 coding sequence is TGCGCCAGCAGCCTCGGACTAGCGGCAAACTACGAGCAGTACTTC. The encoded protein is CASSLGLAANYEQYF.

The chain carries TRBV7-9 and TRBJ2-2; the D gene is possibly TRBD1 (8 bases). Germline CDR1 and CDR2: SEHNR and FQNEAQ (reference sequence). CDR3 size: 19 residues. The V end lost 8 bases, the J end lost 4 bases, and 29 bases lay between the germline ends. CDR3 amino acids: CASSRFRDRPGGLTGELFF. The DNA of the CDR3 is TGTGCCAGCTCACGATTCCGGGACAGGCCGGGAGGTCTCACCGGGGAGCTGTTTTTT.

The gene calls are TRBV7-8 and TRBJ1-5; D ambiguous. V dropped 2 bases and J dropped 0 bases, with 17 bases sitting between them. From germline, CDR1 is SGHVS and CDR2 FQNEAQ. CDR3 length: 18 residues. The CDR3 DNA is TGTGCCAGCAGCTTACTTCGGGCAGGAAGATATAGCAATCAGCCCCAGCATTTT. Its translation is CASSLLRAGRYSNQPQHF.

This clonotype was counted ten times or more. The rearrangement links TRBV7-2 to TRBJ1-2; no clear D. This CDR3 is built from 12 residues. The germline gives CDR1 SGHTA, CDR2 FQGNSA. V shed 3 bases and J shed 0 bases, with 2 bases lying between them. The CDR3 bases are TGTGCCAGCAGCTTGACTAACTATGGCTACACCTTC. Its protein product is CASSLTNYGYTF.

This chain links TRBV4-1 with TRBJ1-5; D gene unclear. The CDR3 has 13 amino acids. The germline CDR1 and CDR2 sequences are MGHRA and YSYEKL. Trimming stripped 4 bases from V and 11 bases from J, with 15 bases between. This CDR3 is CASSLTRGEAQHF. The CDR3 region has the DNA TGCGCCAGCAGCCTAACCCGGGGTGAGGCCCAGCATTTT.

This clonotype was detected only a few times. Here the CDR3 reads CASSFTGTGSGYTF. Here the CDR3 DNA reads TGTGCCAGCAGCTTTACCGGGACAGGGAGTGGCTACACCTTC. This sequence joins TRBV7-6 and TRBJ1-2; TRBD1 agrees at 9 bases. The junction had 6 bases not matched to a gene; V was cut back by 3 bases and J by 7 bases. This CDR3 is 14 amino acids long. Germline V gives CDR1 SGHVS, CDR2 FNYEAQ. Based on the CDR3 plus reference TRBV7-6 and TRBJ1-2, the full variable domain is GAGVSQSPRYKVTKRGQDVALRCDPISGHVSLYWYRQALGQGPEFLTYFNYEAQQDKSGLPNDRFSAERPEGSISTLTIQRTEQRDSAMYRCASSFTGTGSGYTFGSGTRLTVV.

This clonotype was recorded only once. The J gene is TRBJ2-1, the V gene TRBV7-6; TRBD2 matches 9 bases. This CDR3 contains 16 residues. The V and J ends lost 7 bases and 3 bases, in that order; junction bases with no gene match: 10. Germline lookup yields CDR1 SGHVS and CDR2 FNYEAQ. This chain's CDR3 is CASTPGWRGGYNEQFF. In nucleotides, the CDR3 is TGTGCCAGCACCCCGGGTTGGCGGGGGGGCTACAATGAGCAGTTCTTC.

The rearrangement links TRBV7-9 to TRBJ2-1; 8 bases are shared with TRBD2. The CDR3 contains 16 residues. J was trimmed by 8 bases and V by 5 bases; bases with no gene match: 14. Germline V gene sequence: CDR1 SEHNR, CDR2 FQNEAQ (reference sequence). The CDR3 sequence is CASSPPWSGSVDEQFF. The CDR3 DNA reads as TGTGCCAGCAGCCCCCCCTGGAGCGGGAGTGTCGATGAGCAGTTCTTC.

The rearrangement links TRBV7-8 to TRBJ2-7; D is possibly TRBD1 or TRBD2 (5 bases each). The V end lost 4 bases, the J end lost 6 bases, and 10 bases lay between the germline ends. This CDR3 comprises 12 residues. Germline V lookup: CDR1 SGHVS, CDR2 FQNEAQ. Here the CDR3 reads CASSWGRIEQYF. The CDR3 coding sequence is TGTGCCAGCAGCTGGGGACGCATCGAGCAGTACTTC.

This chain connects TRBV5-1 to TRBJ2-2; no clear D gene. The germline V gene has CDR1 SGHRS and CDR2 YFSETQ. There are 15 residues in the CDR3. The ends were cut back, 4 bases at V and 6 bases at J, with 16 bases in the middle. The CDR3 loop is CASSLRSVRSGELFF. The CDR3 DNA sequence: TGCGCCAGCAGCCTTCGGTCGGTCCGGTCCGGGGAGCTGTTTTTT.